This T cell receptor beta chain was recovered during a study of T cell responses to AZD1222 COVID-19 vaccine. General study points: Targeting of unmutated variant regions was reportedly seen in nearly half of spike-specific TCRs. At 160-218 and 743-854, vaccine-associated CD4 TCRs were dominant, and they spanned spike. The number of AZD1222 recipients seropositive at baseline was only five or six.

This CDR3 contains 15 residues. The V gene's germline CDR1 is SGHRS and CDR2 YFSETQ. Trimming left V 4 bases short and J 2 bases short, with 14 bases between. Remarks on this clone: What it binds is unknown.

Profiling relied on immunoSEQ multiplex PCR, and the TCRdb table lists in-frame clones only, not all of them. The sample consists of tens of thousands of clones, approximately 83% of them appearing once. This receptor was obtained from an adult in good health. This rearrangement joins TRBV5-1 to TRBJ2-3; D gene ambiguous. The input for sequencing was peripheral blood, taken on day 0 of AZD1222 vaccination. The CDR3 here is CASSTRIGITDTQYF. The CDR3, as DNA: TGCGCCAGCAGCACAAGAATTGGGATCACAGATACGCAGTATTTT.